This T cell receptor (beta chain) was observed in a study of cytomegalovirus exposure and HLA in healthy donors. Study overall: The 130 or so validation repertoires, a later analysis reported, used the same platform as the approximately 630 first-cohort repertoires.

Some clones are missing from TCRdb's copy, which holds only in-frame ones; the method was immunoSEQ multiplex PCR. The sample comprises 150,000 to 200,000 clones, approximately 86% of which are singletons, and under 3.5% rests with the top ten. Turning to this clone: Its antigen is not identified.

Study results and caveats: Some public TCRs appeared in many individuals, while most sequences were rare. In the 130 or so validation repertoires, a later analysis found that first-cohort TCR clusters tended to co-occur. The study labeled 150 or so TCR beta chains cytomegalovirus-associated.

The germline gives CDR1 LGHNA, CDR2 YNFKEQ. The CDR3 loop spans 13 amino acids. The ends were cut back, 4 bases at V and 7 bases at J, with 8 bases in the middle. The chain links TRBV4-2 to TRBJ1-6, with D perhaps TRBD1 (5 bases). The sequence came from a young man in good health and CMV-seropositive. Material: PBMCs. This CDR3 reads CASSLGPNSPLHF. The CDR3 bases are TGTGCCAGCAGCCTGGGGCCGAATTCACCCCTCCACTTT.